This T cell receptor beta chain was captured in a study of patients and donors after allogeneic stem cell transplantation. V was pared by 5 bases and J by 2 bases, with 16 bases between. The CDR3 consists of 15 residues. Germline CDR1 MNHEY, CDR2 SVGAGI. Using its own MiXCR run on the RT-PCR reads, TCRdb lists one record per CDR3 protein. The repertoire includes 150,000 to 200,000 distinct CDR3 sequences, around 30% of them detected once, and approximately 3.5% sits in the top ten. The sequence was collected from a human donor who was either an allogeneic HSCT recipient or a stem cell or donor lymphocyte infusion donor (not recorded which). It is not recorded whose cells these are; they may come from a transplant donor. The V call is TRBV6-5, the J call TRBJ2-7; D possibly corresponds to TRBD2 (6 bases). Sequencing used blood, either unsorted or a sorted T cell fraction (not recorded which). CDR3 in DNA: TGTGCCAGCAGTAGTCAGGGAGGAACAACCTACGAGCAGTACTTC. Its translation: CASSSQGGTTYEQYF.